This T cell receptor beta chain was sequenced for a study of blood T cell repertoires in COVID-19 (dated by TCRdb to 2020 to 2021). Regarding the study in general: The collaborator samples originated in the United States, Italy and Spain and spanned the acute and convalescent phases of COVID-19. The prospective study material was composed of cDNA or gDNA derived from T cells, B-cell-depleted T cells, or PBMCs. Subjects who had been exposed to COVID-19, were actively infected with it, or had recovered from it provided the deeply sampled blood TCRbeta repertoires that made up the dataset. A freely available public database, intended as a resource for researchers studying the immune response to SARS-CoV-2, is where the repertoires were released. The samples were drawn from two sources: the first 160 participants of the ongoing ImmuneRACE study, and over 950 subjects contributed by 6 global collaborators. Sample metadata almost always included a de-identified subject ID, COVID-19 status, age in years and sex. Where available, HLA class I and class II types were obtained from metadata supplied by the sample provider rather than from assay-based typing.

The immunoSEQ Assay, a bias-controlled multiplex PCR, was used to amplify TCRbeta CDR3 regions from genomic DNA. Processing in the source paper ran as follows. Nucleated cell counts per sample were estimated from amplification of reference gene primers within the assay. Sequence reads were collapsed and filtered to measure the absolute abundance of every unique TCRbeta CDR3 rearrangement. For each sample, productive Simpson clonality was calculated as the square root of Simpson's diversity index across productive rearrangements. TCRdb holds this immuneACCESS table with in-frame rearrangements only. Some clones are missing; in checked studies, unresolved V genes explain under half, and the rest has no known cause. V and J calls and clone size follow that table, whereas D and trimming were derived from the DNA. The sample records approximately 290,000 clones, around 91% of which are singletons. Around 4.3% of the sample is taken by the ten largest.

General study outcomes and caveats: The quantity of clinical and demographic metadata differed by source and by participant and was supplied without curation.

Participants in the prospective study were aged roughly 18 to 100 years, lived in 24 United States geographic areas, and enrolled through a virtual design. In the prospective study, participants were assigned to cohorts based on the clinical history participants reported in a screening survey and a study questionnaire. Mobile phlebotomists in the prospective study collected whole blood, serum and a nasopharyngeal or oropharyngeal swab from every participant. Prospective study participants could optionally give additional blood draws and questionnaires over an approximately 2-month period. Blood samples from the prospective study were shipped frozen or at room temperature prior to DNA extraction. With regard to this clone: Its specific antigen is unknown. It has no much larger one-base neighbor in the sample; base qualities were not kept.

The receptor's source is a woman younger than 30 with acute COVID-19. Sequencing was performed on PBMCs or T cells enriched from blood (not recorded which).

The CDR3 is CASGLAGGKTYEQYF. The DNA sequence reads TGCGCCAGTGGACTAGCGGGAGGGAAGACCTACGAGCAGTACTTC. The V and J segments used are TRBV5-1 and TRBJ2-7, with TRBD2 identical over 15 junction bases. V lost 8 bases and J lost 2 bases, and the count of bases not matched to a germline gene is 5. From the cysteine through the phenylalanine, the CDR3 covers 15 amino acids. Just CDR3 DNA is preserved here, 45 bases in frame from base 1. According to the germline V gene, CDR1 reads SGHRS and CDR2 reads YFSETQ. The entire variable domain, with the stretches around the CDR3 drawn from the reference TRBV5-1 and TRBJ2-7 proteins, is KAGVTQTPRYLIKTRGQQVTLSCSPISGHRSVSWYQQTPGQGLQFLFEYFSETQRNKGNFPGRFSGRQFSNSRSEMNVSTLELGDSALYLCASGLAGGKTYEQYFGPGTRLTVT.